The 18 T cell receptor beta chains below were found in one sample sequenced in a study of CD8 T cells in ankylosing spondylitis. TCRdb reprocessed the 5' RACE reads via MiXCR and lists one record per CDR3 protein. The repertoire has some 700,000 distinct CDR3 sequences, 19% of them found once; the top ten carry about 20%. These receptors lack a known antigen. Whole-study findings and limits: Typical of ankylosing spondylitis blood, it appeared, was a TCR beta motif of under 10 highly homologous variants.

The sample was blood, either unsorted or a sorted T cell fraction (not recorded which). The receptors stem from a male donor with ankylosing spondylitis.

V usage is TRBV25-1 and J usage is TRBJ2-5; 8 nucleotides align to TRBD1. The CDR3 is made up of 16 amino acids. Germline assignment: CDR1 MGHDK and CDR2 SYGVNS. Trimming at V came to 6 bases and at J to 5 bases, leaving 14 bases not matched to a gene. The CDR3: CASRDPGQGGYETQYF. The CDR3 bases are TGTGCCAGCAGAGATCCTGGACAGGGTGGATACGAGACCCAGTACTTC.

This clonotype came up many times. The gene calls are TRBV12-3 or TRBV12-4 and TRBJ2-3; 8 positions agree with TRBD2. The trim removed 7 bases at V and 11 bases at J, leaving 11 bases unmatched. This CDR3 has 13 amino acids. The CDR3 nucleotides read TGTGCCAGCACCCCCGGGGGACTAGGCCTGCAGTATTTT. This encodes CASTPGGLGLQYF.

In its sample, this clonotype was seen a few times. This chain's CDR3 is CASSLTSGRATGELFF. In DNA form, the CDR3 reads TGTGCCAGCAGTCTGACTAGCGGGAGGGCCACCGGGGAGCTGTTTTTT. V usage is TRBV12-3 or TRBV12-4 and J usage is TRBJ2-2, with 14 bases identical to TRBD2. After removal of 5 bases from V and 4 bases from J, the junction contained 3 bases not matched to a gene. The CDR3 totals 16 residues.

This rearrangement joins TRBV27 to TRBJ2-5; D may be TRBD2 (5 bases). V was shortened by 3 bases and J by 4 bases, with 12 bases between the two germline ends. Germline V lookup: CDR1 MNHEY, CDR2 SMNVEV (reference sequence). The CDR3 spans 14 residues. The CDR3 nucleotides are TGTGCCAGCAGTTTGATGGCAGGAGGAGAGACCCAGTACTTC. As protein: CASSLMAGGETQYF.

This clonotype was recorded a few times. The CDR3 loop is CAWTAGGTGPGELFF. CDR3 bases: TGTGCCTGGACCGCAGGTGGGACAGGGCCCGGGGAGCTGTTTTTT. V is TRBV30 and J is TRBJ2-2; 9 bases agree with TRBD1. The CDR3 sequence is 15 residues long. Germline CDR1 is GTSNPN and CDR2 is SVGIG (reference sequence). The V and J ends lost 4 bases and 6 bases, in that order; junction bases with no gene match: 9.

This clonotype showed up just once. V usage is TRBV7-9 and J usage is TRBJ1-1; no reliable D call. The germline gives CDR1 SEHNR, CDR2 FQNEAQ (reference sequence). V was shortened by 9 bases and J by 3 bases, with 8 bases between the two germline ends. The CDR3 loop spans 11 amino acids. CDR3 DNA: TGTGCCAGTATAACGGACACTGAAGCTTTCTTT. It specifies CASITDTEAFF. The full variable domain, with the rest looked up from reference TRBV7-9 and TRBJ1-1, is DTGVSQNPRHKITKRGQNVTFRCDPISEHNRLYWYRQTLGQGPEFLTYFQNEAQLEKSRLLSDRFSAERPKGSFSTLEIQRTEQGDSAMYLCASITDTEAFFGQGTRLTVV.

The table lists this clonotype with a few counts. The V and J genes are TRBV24-1 and TRBJ2-1, with 10 bases lining up with TRBD2. J was trimmed by 10 bases and V by 2 bases; bases with no gene match: 7. The germline CDR1 and CDR2 sequences are KGHDR and SFDVKD. The CDR3 extends over 15 amino acids. CDR3 bases: TGTGCCACCAGTGATTCTAGCGGGAGCCGCCCCGAGCAGTTCTTC. It translates to CATSDSSGSRPEQFF.

This clonotype appeared a few times. This chain uses TRBV12-3 or TRBV12-4 with TRBJ1-2; 7 nucleotides match TRBD1. V lost 5 bases to trimming and J lost 3 bases; unmatched junction nucleotides: 12. This CDR3 region has 16 residues. Written as DNA, the CDR3 is TGTGCCAGCAGTCCCCCGTTAGGGCAGGGGGACTATGGCTACACCTTC. Encoded protein: CASSPPLGQGDYGYTF.

V gene TRBV3-1 combines with J gene TRBJ2-1; 7 bases line up with TRBD2. The CDR3 runs 14 residues. Per germline, CDR1 LGHDT and CDR2 YNNKEL (reference sequence). V shed 8 bases and J 0 bases; nucleotides not matched to a gene: 4. CDR3 region: CASGREFSYNEQFF. Here the CDR3 DNA reads TGTGCCAGCGGGCGGGAGTTCTCCTACAATGAGCAGTTCTTC.

The sample holds a few counts of this clonotype. The chain links TRBV27 to TRBJ1-1; D uncertain. Germline V gene sequence: CDR1 MNHEY, CDR2 SMNVEV (reference sequence). Trimming took off 5 bases at V and 0 bases at J, with 16 bases between the two ends. This CDR3 spans 16 amino acids. In DNA form, the CDR3 reads TGTGCCAGCAGTCCCGGGGTAAATCCGATGAACACTGAAGCTTTCTTT. It translates to CASSPGVNPMNTEAFF.

The table lists this clonotype with a few counts. V usage is TRBV29-1 and J usage is TRBJ1-2, with TRBD1 matching over 8 bases. The CDR3 totals 14 residues. The germline gives CDR1 SQVTM, CDR2 ANQGSEA. V shed 1 base, J shed 4 bases, and the junction held 5 bases outside the gene matches. CDR3 DNA: TGCAGCGTTGAAGTGGCAGGGGGCTTCTATGGCTACACCTTC. This sequence encodes CSVEVAGGFYGYTF.

This clonotype was observed a handful of times. The rearrangement links TRBV19 to TRBJ2-4; D unclear. This CDR3 contains 13 residues. Germline V lookup: CDR1 LNHDA, CDR2 SQIVND (reference sequence). V lost 5 bases to trimming and J lost 1 base, with 6 bases between them. The CDR3 DNA follows: TGTGCCAGTAGTTCCCGGGCCAAAAACATTCAGTACTTC. Its protein is CASSSRAKNIQYF. The full variable domain, in which reference TRBV19 and TRBJ2-4 provide the parts outside the CDR3, is DGGITQSPKYLFRKEGQNVTLSCEQNLNHDAMYWYRQDPGQGLRLIYYSQIVNDFQKGDIAEGYSVSREKKESFPLTVTSAQKNPTAFYLCASSSRAKNIQYFGAGTRLSVL.

This clonotype was counted only a few times. The chain uses TRBV6-5 and TRBJ1-1, with a weak D call TRBD1 (5 bases). Germline loops: CDR1 MNHEY, CDR2 SVGAGI. Trimming stripped 4 bases from V and 4 bases from J, with 10 bases between. The CDR3 totals 13 residues. CDR3 bases: TGTGCCAGCAGTTGGGACGGCCGCACTGAAGCTTTCTTT. It specifies CASSWDGRTEAFF.

DNA of the CDR3: TGCGCCAGCAGCCAAGACGGGGACCTTTACGAGCAGTACTTC. Translation gives CASSQDGDLYEQYF. The J gene is TRBJ2-7, the V gene TRBV4-3; the D gene could be TRBD1 or TRBD2 (5 bases each). CDR3 length: 14 amino acids. Germline V gene lookup returns CDR1 LGHNA and CDR2 YSLEER. With 0 bases removed from V and 4 bases from J, the gap between germline ends came to 10 bases.

This clonotype was counted between two and nine times. This rearrangement joins TRBV7-2 to TRBJ2-3, with D unresolved. Germline V gives CDR1 SGHTA, CDR2 FQGNSA. Trimming pared 1 base from V and 0 bases from J, leaving 14 bases between. This CDR3 region has 17 residues. The CDR3 nucleotides read TGTGCCAGCAGCTTAGGCCTTGGCGGATGGAGCACAGATACGCAGTATTTT. Translating it yields CASSLGLGGWSTDTQYF.

This clonotype was seen a few times. The rearrangement uses TRBV10-2 and TRBJ2-5; D unclear. V gave up 4 bases and J gave up 5 bases, with 8 bases separating them. This CDR3 region has 12 residues. CDR1 and CDR2 (germline): WSHSY, SAAADI. CDR3 in DNA: TGCGCCAGCAGTGTGACCACTGAGACCCAGTACTTC. Encoded protein: CASSVTTETQYF.

The sample holds many counts of this clonotype. The chain uses TRBV5-6 and TRBJ2-4, with 14 bases lining up with TRBD2. Germline V gene lookup returns CDR1 SGHDT and CDR2 YYEEEE. The CDR3 consists of 17 residues. With 6 bases clipped from V and 0 bases from J, the junction kept 5 bases outside the gene matches. DNA of the CDR3: TGTGCCAGCACCTGGGGACTAGCGGGGGTAGCCAAAAACATTCAGTACTTC. Protein product: CASTWGLAGVAKNIQYF.

J is TRBJ2-1 and V is TRBV18; D uncertain. CDR3 length: 13 amino acids. The germline V and J ends were trimmed by 2 bases and 5 bases, with 7 bases remaining between them. CDR1 is KGHSH and CDR2 is LQKENI in the germline V gene. The CDR3 nucleotides read TGTGCCAGCTCACCAAGCCAGAACAATGAGCAGTTCTTC. It codes for CASSPSQNNEQFF. The full variable domain, completed using reference TRBV18 and TRBJ2-1, is NAGVMQNPRHLVRRRGQEARLRCSPMKGHSHVYWYRQLPEEGLKFMVYLQKENIIDESGMPKERFSAEFPKEGPSILRIQQVVRGDSAAYFCASSPSQNNEQFFGPGTRLTVL.